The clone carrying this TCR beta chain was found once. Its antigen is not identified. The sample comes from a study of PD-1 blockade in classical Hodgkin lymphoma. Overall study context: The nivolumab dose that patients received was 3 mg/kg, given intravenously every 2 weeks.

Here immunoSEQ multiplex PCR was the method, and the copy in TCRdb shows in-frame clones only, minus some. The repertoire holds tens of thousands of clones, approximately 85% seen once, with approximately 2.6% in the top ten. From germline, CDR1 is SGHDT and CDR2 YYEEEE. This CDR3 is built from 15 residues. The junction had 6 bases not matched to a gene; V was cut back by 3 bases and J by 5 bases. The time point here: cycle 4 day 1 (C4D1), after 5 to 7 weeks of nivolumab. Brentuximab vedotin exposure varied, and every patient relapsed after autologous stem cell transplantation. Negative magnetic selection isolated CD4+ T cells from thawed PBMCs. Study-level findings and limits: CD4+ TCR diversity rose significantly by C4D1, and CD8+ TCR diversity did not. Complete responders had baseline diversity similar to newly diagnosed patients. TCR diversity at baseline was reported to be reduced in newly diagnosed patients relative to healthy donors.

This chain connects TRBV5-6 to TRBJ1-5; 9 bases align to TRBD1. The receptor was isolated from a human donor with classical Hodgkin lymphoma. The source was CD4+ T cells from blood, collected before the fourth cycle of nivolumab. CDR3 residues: CASSSYRGLHQPQHF. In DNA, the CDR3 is TGTGCCAGCAGCTCTTACAGGGGGCTTCATCAGCCCCAGCATTTT.